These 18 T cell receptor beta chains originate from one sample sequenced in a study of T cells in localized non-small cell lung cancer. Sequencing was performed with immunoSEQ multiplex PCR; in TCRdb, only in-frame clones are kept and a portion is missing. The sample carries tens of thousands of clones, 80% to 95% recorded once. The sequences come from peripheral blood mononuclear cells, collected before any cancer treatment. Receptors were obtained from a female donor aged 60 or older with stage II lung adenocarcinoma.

The chain's CDR3 is CASRRQYEQYF. The CDR3 DNA is TGTGCCAGCAGACGACAGTACGAGCAGTACTTC. V and J are TRBV2 and TRBJ2-7; tentatively, D is TRBD1 (5 bases). The CDR3 has 11 residues. V was pared by 6 bases and J by 4 bases, with 7 bases between. Germline loops: CDR1 SNHLY, CDR2 FYNNEI.

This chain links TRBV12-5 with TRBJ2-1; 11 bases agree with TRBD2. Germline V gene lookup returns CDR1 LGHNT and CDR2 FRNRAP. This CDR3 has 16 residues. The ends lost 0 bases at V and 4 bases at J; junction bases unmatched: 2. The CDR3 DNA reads TGTGCTAGTGGTTTGGTACTAGCGGGAGAATACAATGAGCAGTTCTTC. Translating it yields CASGLVLAGEYNEQFF.

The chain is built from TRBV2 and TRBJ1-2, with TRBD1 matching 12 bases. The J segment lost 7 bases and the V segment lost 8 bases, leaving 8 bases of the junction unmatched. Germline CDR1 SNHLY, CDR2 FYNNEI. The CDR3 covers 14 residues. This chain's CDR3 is CASLGGQGAGGYTF. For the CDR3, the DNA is TGTGCCAGCCTCGGGGGACAGGGGGCGGGTGGCTACACCTTC.

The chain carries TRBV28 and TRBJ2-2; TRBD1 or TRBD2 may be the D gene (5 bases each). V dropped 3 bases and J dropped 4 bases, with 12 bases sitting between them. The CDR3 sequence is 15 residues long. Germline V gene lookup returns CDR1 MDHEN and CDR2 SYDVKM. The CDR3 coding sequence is TGTGCCAGCAGTTTTAGTGGGGGATTCACCGGGGAGCTGTTTTTT. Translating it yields CASSFSGGFTGELFF.

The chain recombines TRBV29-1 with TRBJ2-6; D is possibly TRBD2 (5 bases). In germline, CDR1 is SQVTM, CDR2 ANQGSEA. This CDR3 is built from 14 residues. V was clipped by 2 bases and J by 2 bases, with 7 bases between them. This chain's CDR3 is CSVELGAGANVLTF. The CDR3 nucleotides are TGCAGCGTTGAACTGGGAGCTGGGGCCAACGTCCTGACTTTC.

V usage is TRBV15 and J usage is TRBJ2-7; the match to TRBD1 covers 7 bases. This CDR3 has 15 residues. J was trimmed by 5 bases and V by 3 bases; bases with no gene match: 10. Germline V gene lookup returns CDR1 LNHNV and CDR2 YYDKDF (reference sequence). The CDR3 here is CATSRRQGDANEQYF. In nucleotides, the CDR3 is TGTGCCACCAGCAGGAGGCAGGGGGATGCGAACGAGCAGTACTTC.

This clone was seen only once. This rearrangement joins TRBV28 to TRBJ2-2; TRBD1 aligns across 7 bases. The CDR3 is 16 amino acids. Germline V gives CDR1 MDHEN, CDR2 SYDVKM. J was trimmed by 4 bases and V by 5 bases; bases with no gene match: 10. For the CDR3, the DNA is TGTGCCAGCAGTCAAGCTAGGGACAGCCTCACCGGGGAGCTGTTTTTT. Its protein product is CASSQARDSLTGELFF.

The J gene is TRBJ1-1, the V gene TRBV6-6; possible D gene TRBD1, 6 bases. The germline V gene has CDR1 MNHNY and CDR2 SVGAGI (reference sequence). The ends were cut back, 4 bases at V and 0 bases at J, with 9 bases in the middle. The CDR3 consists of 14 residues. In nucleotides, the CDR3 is TGTGCCAGCAGTTGGCAGGGGATGAACACTGAAGCTTTCTTT. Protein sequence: CASSWQGMNTEAFF.

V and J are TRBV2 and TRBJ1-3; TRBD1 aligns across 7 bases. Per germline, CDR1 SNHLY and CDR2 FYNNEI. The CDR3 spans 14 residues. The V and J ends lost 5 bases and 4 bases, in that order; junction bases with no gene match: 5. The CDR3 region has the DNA TGTGCCAGCAGTCTGACAGGGTTCGGAAACACCATATATTTT. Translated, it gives CASSLTGFGNTIYF.

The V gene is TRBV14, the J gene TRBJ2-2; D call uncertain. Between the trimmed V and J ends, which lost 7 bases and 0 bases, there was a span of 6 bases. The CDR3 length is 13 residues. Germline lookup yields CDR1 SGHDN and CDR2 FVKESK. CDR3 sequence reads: CASKGSNTGELFF. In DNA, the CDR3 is TGTGCCAGCAAGGGTTCGAACACCGGGGAGCTGTTTTTT.

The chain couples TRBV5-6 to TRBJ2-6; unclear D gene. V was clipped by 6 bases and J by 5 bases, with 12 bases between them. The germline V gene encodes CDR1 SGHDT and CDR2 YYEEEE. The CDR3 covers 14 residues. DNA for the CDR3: TGTGCCAGCACCACCAGAACTAGGGCCAACGTCCTGACTTTC. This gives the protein CASTTRTRANVLTF.

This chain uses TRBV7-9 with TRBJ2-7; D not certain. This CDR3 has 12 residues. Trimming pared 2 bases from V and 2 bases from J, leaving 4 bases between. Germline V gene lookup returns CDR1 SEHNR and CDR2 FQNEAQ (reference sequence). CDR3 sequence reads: CASSLSPYEQYF. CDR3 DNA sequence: TGTGCCAGCAGCTTATCCCCCTACGAGCAGTACTTC.

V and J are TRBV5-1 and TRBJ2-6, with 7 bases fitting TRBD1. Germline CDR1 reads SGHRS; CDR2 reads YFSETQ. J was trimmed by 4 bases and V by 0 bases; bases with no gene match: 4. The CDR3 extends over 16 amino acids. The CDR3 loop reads CASSLEGAPGANVLTF. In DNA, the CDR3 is TGCGCCAGCAGCTTGGAGGGGGCTCCCGGGGCCAACGTCCTGACTTTC. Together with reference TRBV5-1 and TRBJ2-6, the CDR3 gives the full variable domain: KAGVTQTPRYLIKTRGQQVTLSCSPISGHRSVSWYQQTPGQGLQFLFEYFSETQRNKGNFPGRFSGRQFSNSRSEMNVSTLELGDSALYLCASSLEGAPGANVLTFGAGSRLTVL.

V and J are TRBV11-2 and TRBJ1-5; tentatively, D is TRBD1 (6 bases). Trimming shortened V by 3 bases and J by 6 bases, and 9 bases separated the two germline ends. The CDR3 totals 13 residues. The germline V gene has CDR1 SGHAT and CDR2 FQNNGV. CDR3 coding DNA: TGTGCCAGCAGCTTGGGACAAGCTCAGCCCCAGCATTTT. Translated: CASSLGQAQPQHF.

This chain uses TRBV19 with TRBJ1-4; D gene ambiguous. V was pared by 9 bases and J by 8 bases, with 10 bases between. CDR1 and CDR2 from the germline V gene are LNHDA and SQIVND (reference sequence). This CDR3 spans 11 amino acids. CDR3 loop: CASDGREKLFF. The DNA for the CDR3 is TGTGCCAGCGATGGTCGGGAAAAACTGTTTTTT. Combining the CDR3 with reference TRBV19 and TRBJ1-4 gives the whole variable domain DGGITQSPKYLFRKEGQNVTLSCEQNLNHDAMYWYRQDPGQGLRLIYYSQIVNDFQKGDIAEGYSVSREKKESFPLTVTSAQKNPTAFYLCASDGREKLFFGSGTQLSVL.

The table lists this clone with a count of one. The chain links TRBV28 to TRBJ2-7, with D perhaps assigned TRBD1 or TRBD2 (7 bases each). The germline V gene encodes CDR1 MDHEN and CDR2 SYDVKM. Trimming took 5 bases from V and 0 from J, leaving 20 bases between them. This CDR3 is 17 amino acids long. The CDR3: CASSQGGGGDSSYEQYF. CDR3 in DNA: TGTGCCAGCAGTCAAGGGGGCGGGGGCGATAGCTCCTACGAGCAGTACTTC.

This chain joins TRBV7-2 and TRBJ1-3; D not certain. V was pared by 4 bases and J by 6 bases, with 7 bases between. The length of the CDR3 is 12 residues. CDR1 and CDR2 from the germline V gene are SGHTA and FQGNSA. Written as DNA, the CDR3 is TGTGCCAGCAGCTCGACTACAAACACCATATATTTT. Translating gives CASSSTTNTIYF.

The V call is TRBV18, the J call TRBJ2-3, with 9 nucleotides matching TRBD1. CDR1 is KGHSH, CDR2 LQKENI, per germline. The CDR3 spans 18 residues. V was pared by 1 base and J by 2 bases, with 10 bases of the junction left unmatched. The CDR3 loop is CASSPQPGQGLITDTQYF. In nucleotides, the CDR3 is TGTGCCAGCTCACCACAACCGGGACAGGGATTGATCACAGATACGCAGTATTTT.